This TCR beta chain stems from a study of T cell responses to AZD1222 COVID-19 vaccine. Study background: Doses given second, at about 4 or about 12 weeks, were pooled.

The protocol was immunoSEQ multiplex PCR, while the TCRdb copy is restricted to in-frame clones and leaves out a portion. The table records 150,000 or so clones, 80% to 95% of them present only once. Notes on the study in general: Close to half of spike-specific TCRs reportedly recognize unmutated variant regions. There were mostly white British donors and more females than males, and clonal diversity was possibly underestimated.

This CDR3 is built from 14 residues. The germline CDR1 and CDR2 sequences are GTSNPN and SVGIG (reference sequence). V was shortened by 3 bases and J by 0 bases, with 9 bases between the two germline ends. In the case of this clone: Its antigen is unidentified.

This clonotype originated in an adult in good health. Sequenced material: peripheral blood, taken on day 0 of AZD1222 vaccination. The rearrangement links TRBV30 to TRBJ1-3; D unresolved. The CDR3 loop reads CAWSPRVSGNTIYF. The DNA for the CDR3 is TGTGCCTGGAGCCCAAGGGTCTCTGGAAACACCATATATTTT.